The 17 T cell receptor beta chains listed next were all sequenced from one sample in a study of a mutant IDH1 vaccine in newly diagnosed glioma. Generated by immunoSEQ multiplex PCR, the TCRdb table keeps only in-frame clones and is missing some. In the table there are about 59,000 clones, 91% of which are singletons. Described time point: baseline, week 1 (first vaccination visit). Treatment in this sample: pre-vaccination baseline after standard-of-care therapy. The sequences come from PBMCs, collected from a glioma patient treated with radiotherapy, temozolomide or both. The receptor set was obtained from a man in his fifties or sixties with glioma.

The V and J genes are TRBV29-1 and TRBJ1-4; the D is unclear. The CDR3 extends over 13 amino acids. V gave up 6 bases and J gave up 8 bases, with 16 bases separating them. Per the germline V gene, CDR1 is SQVTM and CDR2 is ANQGSEA. The chain's CDR3 is CSVGPSAAEKLFF. In DNA form, the CDR3 reads TGCAGCGTCGGGCCGAGTGCGGCGGAAAAACTGTTTTTT.

The rearrangement joins TRBV7-3 to TRBJ2-5; D is uncertain. Per germline, CDR1 SGHTA and CDR2 FQGTGA. V lost 2 bases and J 4 bases, leaving 11 bases between the germline ends. The CDR3 is made up of 14 amino acids. The CDR3 spells CASSLAGPRETQYF. The CDR3 DNA sequence: TGTGCCAGCAGCTTAGCAGGACCCAGAGAGACCCAGTACTTC. The whole variable domain, remainder taken from reference TRBV7-3 and TRBJ2-5, is GAGVSQTPSNKVTEKGKYVELRCDPISGHTALYWYRQSLGQGPEFLIYFQGTGAADDSGLPNDRFFAVRPEGSVSTLKIQRTERGDSAVYLCASSLAGPRETQYFGPGTRLLVL.

Worth noting for this clone: A junction end diverges from the germline sequence, so it may reflect a read error. The CDR3 spells CATSRDLGLAGGGNF. The CDR3 DNA reads as TGTGCCACCAGCAGAGATCTTGGACTAGCGGGGGGAGGTAATTTT. The chain carries TRBV15 and TRBJ2-3, with TRBD2 identical over 14 bases. Germline V CDR1 and CDR2: LNHNV, YYDKDF (reference sequence). The CDR3 runs 15 residues.

In its sample, this clone was seen a few times. The chain combines TRBV19 with TRBJ1-2; D is undetermined. This CDR3 has 14 residues. V was shortened by 3 bases and J by 4 bases, with 12 bases between the two germline ends. CDR1 and CDR2 from the germline V gene are LNHDA and SQIVND (reference sequence). The DNA of the CDR3 is TGTGCCAGTAGTATGGGCAGTACCCTCTATGGCTACACCTTC. Encoded protein: CASSMGSTLYGYTF.

The rearrangement links TRBV20-1 to TRBJ2-7; no definite D call. The CDR3 length is 11 residues. V lost 5 bases and J lost 3, with 8 bases in between. From germline, CDR1 is DFQATT and CDR2 SNEGSKA (reference sequence). This chain's CDR3 is CSALNSYEQYF. CDR3 DNA sequence: TGCAGTGCTTTGAACAGCTACGAGCAGTACTTC.

V and J are TRBV27 and TRBJ2-7; the D gene is possibly TRBD1 (6 bases). CDR1 MNHEY and CDR2 SMNVEV come from the germline V gene (reference sequence). Trimming shortened V by 5 bases and J by 1 base, and 21 bases separated the two germline ends. CDR3 length: 17 residues. The DNA of the CDR3 is TGTGCCAGCAGTCACAGGGCGGTCCCCGTCATATCCTACGAGCAGTACTTC. Translation gives CASSHRAVPVISYEQYF.

V gene TRBV28 combines with J gene TRBJ2-3; D may correspond to TRBD1 or TRBD2 (5 bases each). The CDR3 runs 14 residues. V was clipped by 5 bases and J by 0 bases, with 9 bases between them. Germline values: CDR1 MDHEN, CDR2 SYDVKM. CDR3 sequence reads: CASSGGESTDTQYF. The CDR3 nucleotides are TGTGCCAGCAGTGGGGGAGAAAGCACAGATACGCAGTATTTT.

In this sample, this clone turned up once. V and J are TRBV20-1 and TRBJ1-2; D remains unclear. CDR1 and CDR2 (germline): DFQATT, SNEGSKA (reference sequence). The V end lost 7 bases, the J end lost 8 bases, and 11 bases lay between the germline ends. CDR3 length equals 10 residues. The CDR3 DNA is TGCAGTGTCGTCGAGGTCGGCTACACCTTC. It translates to CSVVEVGYTF.

The rearrangement uses TRBV29-1 and TRBJ2-2; 8 positions match TRBD2. Germline-derived CDR1 and CDR2 are SQVTM and ANQGSEA. The ends lost 7 bases at V and 4 bases at J; junction bases unmatched: 11. This CDR3 comprises 15 residues. CDR3 in DNA: TGCAGCGGGAAAGCCGGGACTAGGGGCACCGGGGAGCTGTTTTTT. Residues: CSGKAGTRGTGELFF.

The chain recombines TRBV7-8 with TRBJ2-7; the D is unclear. The CDR3 spans 14 residues. Trimming cost V 3 bases and J 4 bases, with 13 bases left between them. Germline V gene data show CDR1 as SGHVS and CDR2 as FQNEAQ. The CDR3 nucleotides are TGTGCCAGCAGCTTTAGTTTCGAGGTATACGAGCAGTACTTC. Protein: CASSFSFEVYEQYF.

The chain joins TRBV25-1 to TRBJ1-2; TRBD1 matches 9 bases. Germline CDR1 is MGHDK and CDR2 is SYGVNS. CDR3 length: 13 amino acids. Trimming cost V 7 bases and J 7 bases; bases outside gene matches: 7. The CDR3 loop reads CASIPTGGGGYTF. CDR3 in DNA: TGTGCCAGCATTCCAACAGGGGGCGGTGGCTACACCTTC.

This clone was counted a single time. This chain joins TRBV18 and TRBJ2-7, with a tentative D call TRBD2 (5 bases). The V and J ends lost 3 bases and 3 bases respectively, with 15 bases between them. Germline CDR1 is KGHSH and CDR2 is LQKENI. This CDR3 spans 15 amino acids. DNA of the CDR3: TGTGCCAGCTCACCCGCAACTAGTGAGTTCTACGAGCAGTACTTC. It yields the protein CASSPATSEFYEQYF.

The V gene is TRBV7-9, the J gene TRBJ2-1, with TRBD2 matching over 10 bases. Germline V lookup: CDR1 SEHNR, CDR2 FQNEAQ (reference sequence). CDR3 length: 17 residues. V dropped 2 bases and J dropped 7; count of bases not matched to a gene: 11. CDR3 nucleotide sequence: TGTGCCAGCAGCTTAATGATAGCGGGGGGACGAGGGAATGAGCAGTTCTTC. Residues: CASSLMIAGGRGNEQFF. Based on the CDR3 plus reference TRBV7-9 and TRBJ2-1, the full variable domain is DTGVSQNPRHKITKRGQNVTFRCDPISEHNRLYWYRQTLGQGPEFLTYFQNEAQLEKSRLLSDRFSAERPKGSFSTLEIQRTEQGDSAMYLCASSLMIAGGRGNEQFFGPGTRLTVL.

V usage is TRBV11-2 and J usage is TRBJ1-1; 9 bases are a match to TRBD1. This CDR3 region has 14 residues. V gave up 4 bases and J gave up 5 bases; unmatched junction bases: 5. Germline V gene data show CDR1 as SGHAT and CDR2 as FQNNGV. CDR3 protein: CASSSQGARTEAFF. The CDR3 coding sequence is TGTGCCAGCAGCTCACAGGGGGCTCGGACTGAAGCTTTCTTT.

This rearrangement joins TRBV28 to TRBJ2-5; D call uncertain. With 5 bases removed from V and 4 bases from J, the gap between germline ends came to 8 bases. The CDR3 extends over 12 amino acids. The germline V gene has CDR1 MDHEN and CDR2 SYDVKM. DNA of the CDR3: TGTGCCAGCAGTGGCCTCTCAGAGACCCAGTACTTC. Amino acid sequence: CASSGLSETQYF.

The chain links TRBV28 to TRBJ2-5; TRBD2 agrees at 8 bases. CDR1 is MDHEN, CDR2 SYDVKM, per germline. V dropped 8 bases and J dropped 4; count of bases not matched to a gene: 12. The CDR3 consists of 15 residues. The CDR3 reads CASLRSGRGVETQYF. The CDR3 bases are TGTGCCAGCTTAAGAAGCGGGAGAGGGGTAGAGACCCAGTACTTC.

V is TRBV10-1 and J is TRBJ2-1, with a weak D call TRBD2 (6 bases). This CDR3 comprises 15 residues. The V end lost 7 bases, the J end lost 2 bases, and 15 bases lay between the germline ends. Germline CDR1 and CDR2: WNHNN and SYGVQD (reference sequence). CDR3 in amino acids: CASTAGREPYNEQFF. CDR3 nucleotide sequence: TGCGCCAGCACCGCCGGACGGGAGCCCTACAATGAGCAGTTCTTC.